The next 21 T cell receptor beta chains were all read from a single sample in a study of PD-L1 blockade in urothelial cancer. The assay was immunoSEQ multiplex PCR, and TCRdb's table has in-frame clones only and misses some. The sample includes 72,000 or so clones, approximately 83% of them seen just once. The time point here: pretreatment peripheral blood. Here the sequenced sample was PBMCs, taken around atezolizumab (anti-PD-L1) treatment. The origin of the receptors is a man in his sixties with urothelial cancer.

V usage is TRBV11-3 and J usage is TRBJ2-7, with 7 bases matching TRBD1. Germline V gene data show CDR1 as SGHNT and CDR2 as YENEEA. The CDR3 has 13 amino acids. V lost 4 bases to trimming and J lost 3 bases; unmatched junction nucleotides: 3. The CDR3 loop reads CASSYRGGYEQYF. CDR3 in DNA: TGTGCCAGCAGCTACAGGGGCGGCTACGAGCAGTACTTC.

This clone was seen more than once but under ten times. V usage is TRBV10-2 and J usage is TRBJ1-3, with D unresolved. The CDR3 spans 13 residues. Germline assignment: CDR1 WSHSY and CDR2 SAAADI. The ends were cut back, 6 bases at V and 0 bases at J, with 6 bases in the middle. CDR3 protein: CASSRSSGNTIYF. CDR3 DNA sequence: TGCGCCAGCAGCAGGTCCTCTGGAAACACCATATATTTT.

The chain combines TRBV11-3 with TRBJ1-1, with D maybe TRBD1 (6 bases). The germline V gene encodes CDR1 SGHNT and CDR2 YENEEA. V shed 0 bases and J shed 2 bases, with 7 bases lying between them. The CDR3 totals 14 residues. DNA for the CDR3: TGTGCCAGCAGCTTAGAGGACAGTAACACTGAAGCTTTCTTT. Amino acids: CASSLEDSNTEAFF.

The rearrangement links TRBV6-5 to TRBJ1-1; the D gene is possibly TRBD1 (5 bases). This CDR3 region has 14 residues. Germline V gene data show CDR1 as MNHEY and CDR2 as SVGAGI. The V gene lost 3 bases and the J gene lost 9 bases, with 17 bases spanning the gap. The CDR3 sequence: CASSYKPGLSQAFF. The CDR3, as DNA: TGTGCCAGCAGTTATAAACCGGGACTTTCGCAAGCTTTCTTT.

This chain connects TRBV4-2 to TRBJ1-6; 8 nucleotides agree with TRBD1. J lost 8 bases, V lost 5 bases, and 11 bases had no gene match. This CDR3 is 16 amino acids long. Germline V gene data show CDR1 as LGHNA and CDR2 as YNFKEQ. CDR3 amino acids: CASSNPGQDIHSPLHF. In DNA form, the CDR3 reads TGTGCCAGCAGCAACCCGGGACAGGACATTCATTCACCCCTCCACTTT.

CDR3 residues: CASSPAAGREQFF. CDR3 nucleotide sequence: TGTGCCAGCAGCCCTGCCGCGGGTAGAGAGCAGTTCTTC. The chain carries TRBV2 and TRBJ2-1, with TRBD2 as a possible D gene (5 bases). V was trimmed by 6 bases and J by 10 bases, leaving 16 bases between them. CDR3 length: 13 amino acids. Germline V CDR1 and CDR2: SNHLY, FYNNEI.

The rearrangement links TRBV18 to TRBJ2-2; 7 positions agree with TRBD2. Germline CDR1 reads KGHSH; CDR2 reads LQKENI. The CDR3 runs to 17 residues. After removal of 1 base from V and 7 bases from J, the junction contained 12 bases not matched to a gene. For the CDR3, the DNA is TGTGCCAGCTCACCACGTTTATCAGCGGGAACGGTCGGGGAGCTGTTTTTT. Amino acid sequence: CASSPRLSAGTVGELFF. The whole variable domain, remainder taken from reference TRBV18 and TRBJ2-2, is NAGVMQNPRHLVRRRGQEARLRCSPMKGHSHVYWYRQLPEEGLKFMVYLQKENIIDESGMPKERFSAEFPKEGPSILRIQQVVRGDSAAYFCASSPRLSAGTVGELFFGEGSRLTVL.

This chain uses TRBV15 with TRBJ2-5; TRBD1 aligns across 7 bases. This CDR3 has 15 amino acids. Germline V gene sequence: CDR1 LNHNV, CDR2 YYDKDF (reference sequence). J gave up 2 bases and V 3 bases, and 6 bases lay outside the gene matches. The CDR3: CATSSAGTAQETQYF. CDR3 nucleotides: TGTGCCACCAGCAGTGCTGGGACAGCACAAGAGACCCAGTACTTC.

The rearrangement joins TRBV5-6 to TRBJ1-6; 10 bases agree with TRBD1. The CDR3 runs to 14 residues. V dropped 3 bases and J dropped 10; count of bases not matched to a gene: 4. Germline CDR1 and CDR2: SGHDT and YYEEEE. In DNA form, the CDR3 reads TGTGCCAGCAGCTACCGGGACAGGGGATCACCCCTCCACTTT. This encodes CASSYRDRGSPLHF.

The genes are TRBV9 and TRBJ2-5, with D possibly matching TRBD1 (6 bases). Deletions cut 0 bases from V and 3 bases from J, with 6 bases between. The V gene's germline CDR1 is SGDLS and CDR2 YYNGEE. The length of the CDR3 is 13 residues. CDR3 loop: CASSVDREETQYF. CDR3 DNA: TGTGCCAGCAGCGTAGACAGGGAAGAGACCCAGTACTTC.

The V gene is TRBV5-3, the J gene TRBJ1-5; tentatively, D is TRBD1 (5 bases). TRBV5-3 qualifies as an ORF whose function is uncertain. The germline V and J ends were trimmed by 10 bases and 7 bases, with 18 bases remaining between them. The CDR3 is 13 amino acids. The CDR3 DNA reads TGTGCCCCCGACCCGGGGGGAGGGCAGCCCCAGCATTTT. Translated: CAPDPGGGQPQHF.

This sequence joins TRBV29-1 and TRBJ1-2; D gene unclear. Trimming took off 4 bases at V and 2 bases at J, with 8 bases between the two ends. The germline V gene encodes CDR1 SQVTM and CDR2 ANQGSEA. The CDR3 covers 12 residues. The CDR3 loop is CSVVSGNYGYTF. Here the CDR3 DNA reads TGCAGCGTTGTGTCAGGCAACTATGGCTACACCTTC.

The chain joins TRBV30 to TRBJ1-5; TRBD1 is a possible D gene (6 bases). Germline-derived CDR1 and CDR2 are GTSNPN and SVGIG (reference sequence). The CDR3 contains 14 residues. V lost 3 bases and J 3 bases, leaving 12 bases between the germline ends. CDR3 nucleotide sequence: TGTGCCTGGAGCGAAACAGGGTACAATCAGCCCCAGCATTTT. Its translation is CAWSETGYNQPQHF.

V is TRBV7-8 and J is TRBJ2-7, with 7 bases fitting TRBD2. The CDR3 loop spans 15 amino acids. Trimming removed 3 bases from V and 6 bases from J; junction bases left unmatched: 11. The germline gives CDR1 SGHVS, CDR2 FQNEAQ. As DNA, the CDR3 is TGTGCCAGCAGCTTTCCACGGGGGGATATGAGCGAGCAGTACTTC. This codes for CASSFPRGDMSEQYF.

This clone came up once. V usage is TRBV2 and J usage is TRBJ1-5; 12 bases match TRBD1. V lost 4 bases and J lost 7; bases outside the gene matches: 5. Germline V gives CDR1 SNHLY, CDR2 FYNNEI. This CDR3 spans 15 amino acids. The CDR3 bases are TGTGCCAGCAGTGTGGGGACAGGGGGCATACAGCCCCAGCATTTT. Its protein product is CASSVGTGGIQPQHF.

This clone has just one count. The CDR3 protein is CASSGGQVNTEAFF. The DNA of the CDR3 is TGTGCCAGCAGCGGAGGACAGGTGAACACTGAAGCTTTCTTT. V gene TRBV9 combines with J gene TRBJ1-1; 7 nucleotides match TRBD1. The CDR3 consists of 14 residues. Unmatched junction bases numbered 2, after V lost 3 bases and J lost 0 bases. Looked up from germline, CDR1 is SGDLS and CDR2 is YYNGEE.

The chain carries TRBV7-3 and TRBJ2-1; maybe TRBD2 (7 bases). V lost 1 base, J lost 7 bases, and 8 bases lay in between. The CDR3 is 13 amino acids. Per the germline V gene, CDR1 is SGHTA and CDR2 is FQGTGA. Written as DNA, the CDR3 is TGTGCCAGCAGCTTAAAGGGGGGGAATGAGCAGTTCTTC. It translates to CASSLKGGNEQFF.

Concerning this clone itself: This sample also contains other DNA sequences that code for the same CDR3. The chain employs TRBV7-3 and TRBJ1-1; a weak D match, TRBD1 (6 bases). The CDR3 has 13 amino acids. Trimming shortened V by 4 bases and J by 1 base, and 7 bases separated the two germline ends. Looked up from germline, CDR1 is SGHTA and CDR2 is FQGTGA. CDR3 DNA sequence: TGTGCCAGCAGCTCGGGACAGAACACTGAAGCTTTCTTT. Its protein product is CASSSGQNTEAFF.

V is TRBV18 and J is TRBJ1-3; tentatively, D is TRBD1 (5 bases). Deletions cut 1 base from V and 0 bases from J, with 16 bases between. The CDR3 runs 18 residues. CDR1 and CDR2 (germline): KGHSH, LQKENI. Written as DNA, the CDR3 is TGTGCCAGCTCACCACTGACAGCCCGCCAACTCTCTGGAAACACCATATATTTT. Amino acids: CASSPLTARQLSGNTIYF. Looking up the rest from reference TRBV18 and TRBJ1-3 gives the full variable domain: NAGVMQNPRHLVRRRGQEARLRCSPMKGHSHVYWYRQLPEEGLKFMVYLQKENIIDESGMPKERFSAEFPKEGPSILRIQQVVRGDSAAYFCASSPLTARQLSGNTIYFGEGSWLTVV.

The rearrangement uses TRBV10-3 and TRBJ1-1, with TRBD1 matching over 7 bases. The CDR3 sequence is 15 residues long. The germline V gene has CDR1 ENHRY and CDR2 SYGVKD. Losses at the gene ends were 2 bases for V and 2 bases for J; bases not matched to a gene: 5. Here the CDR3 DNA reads TGTGCCATCAGTGAGCGTGGAGGGGGCAACACTGAAGCTTTCTTT. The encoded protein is CAISERGGGNTEAFF.

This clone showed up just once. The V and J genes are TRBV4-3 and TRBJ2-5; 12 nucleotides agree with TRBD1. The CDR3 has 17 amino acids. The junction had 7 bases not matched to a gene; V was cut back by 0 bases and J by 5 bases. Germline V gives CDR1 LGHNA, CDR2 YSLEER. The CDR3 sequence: CASSQDPGQGAWETQYF. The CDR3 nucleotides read TGCGCCAGCAGCCAAGATCCGGGACAGGGGGCGTGGGAGACCCAGTACTTC.